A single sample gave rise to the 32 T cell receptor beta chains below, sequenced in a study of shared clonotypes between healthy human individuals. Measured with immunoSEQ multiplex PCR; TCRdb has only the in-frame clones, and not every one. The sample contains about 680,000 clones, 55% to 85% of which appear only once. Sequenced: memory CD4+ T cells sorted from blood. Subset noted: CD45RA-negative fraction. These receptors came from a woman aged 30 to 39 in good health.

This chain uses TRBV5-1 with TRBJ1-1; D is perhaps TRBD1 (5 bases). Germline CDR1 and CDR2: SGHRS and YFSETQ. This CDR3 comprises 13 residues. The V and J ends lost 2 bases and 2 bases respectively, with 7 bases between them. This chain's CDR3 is CASSFGANTEAFF. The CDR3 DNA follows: TGCGCCAGCAGCTTTGGGGCAAACACTGAAGCTTTCTTT.

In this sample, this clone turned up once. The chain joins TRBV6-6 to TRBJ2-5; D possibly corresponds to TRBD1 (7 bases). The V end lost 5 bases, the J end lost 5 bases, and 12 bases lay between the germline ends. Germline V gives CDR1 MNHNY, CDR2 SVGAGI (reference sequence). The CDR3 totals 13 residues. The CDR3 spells CASSPPGGETQYF. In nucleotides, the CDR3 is TGTGCCAGCAGTCCGCCAGGGGGGGAGACCCAGTACTTC.

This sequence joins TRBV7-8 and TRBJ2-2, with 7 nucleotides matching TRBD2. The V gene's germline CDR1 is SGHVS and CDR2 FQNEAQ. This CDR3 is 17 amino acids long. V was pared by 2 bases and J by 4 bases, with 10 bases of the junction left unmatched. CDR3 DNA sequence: TGTGCCAGCAGCTTATCTAGGCGGGAGTTACCCACCGGGGAGCTGTTTTTT. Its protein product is CASSLSRRELPTGELFF.

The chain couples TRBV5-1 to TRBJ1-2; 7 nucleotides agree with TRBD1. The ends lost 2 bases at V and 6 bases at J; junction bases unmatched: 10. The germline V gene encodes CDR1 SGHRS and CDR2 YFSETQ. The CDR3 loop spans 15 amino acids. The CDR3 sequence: CASSFYRGPSDGYTF. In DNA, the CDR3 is TGCGCCAGCAGCTTCTACAGGGGTCCTAGCGATGGCTACACCTTC.

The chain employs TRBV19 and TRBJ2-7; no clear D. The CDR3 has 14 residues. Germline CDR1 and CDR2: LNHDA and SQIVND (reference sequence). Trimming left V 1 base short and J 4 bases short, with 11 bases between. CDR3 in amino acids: CASSIAAGAYEQYF. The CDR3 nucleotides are TGTGCCAGTAGTATAGCCGCAGGAGCATACGAGCAGTACTTC.

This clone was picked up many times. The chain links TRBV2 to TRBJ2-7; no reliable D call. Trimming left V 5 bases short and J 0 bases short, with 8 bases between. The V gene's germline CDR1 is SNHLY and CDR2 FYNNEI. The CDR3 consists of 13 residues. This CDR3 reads CASSQSSSYEQYF. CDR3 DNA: TGTGCCAGCAGTCAATCGTCCTCCTACGAGCAGTACTTC.

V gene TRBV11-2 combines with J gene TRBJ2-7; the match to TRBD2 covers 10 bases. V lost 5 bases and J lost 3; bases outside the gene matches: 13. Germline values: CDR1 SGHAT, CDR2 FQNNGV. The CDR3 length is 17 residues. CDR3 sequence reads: CASSLRSTSGTIYEQYF. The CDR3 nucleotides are TGTGCCAGCAGCCTCAGGTCCACTAGCGGGACTATCTACGAGCAGTACTTC.

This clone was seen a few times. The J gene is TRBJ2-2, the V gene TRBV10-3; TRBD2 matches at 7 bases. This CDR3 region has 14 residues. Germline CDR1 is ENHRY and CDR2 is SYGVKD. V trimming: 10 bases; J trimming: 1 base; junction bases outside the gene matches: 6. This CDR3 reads CATGGGRNTGELFF. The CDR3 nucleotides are TGTGCCACCGGTGGCGGGAGGAACACCGGGGAGCTGTTTTTT.

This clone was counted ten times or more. CDR3 protein: CASSHDRVQPQHF. For the CDR3, the DNA is TGTGCCAGCAGCCACGACAGAGTTCAGCCCCAGCATTTT. V gene TRBV7-9 combines with J gene TRBJ1-5, with D possibly being TRBD1 (5 bases). This CDR3 spans 13 amino acids. Germline V lookup: CDR1 SEHNR, CDR2 FQNEAQ (reference sequence). V lost 5 bases and J 6 bases, leaving 11 bases between the germline ends.

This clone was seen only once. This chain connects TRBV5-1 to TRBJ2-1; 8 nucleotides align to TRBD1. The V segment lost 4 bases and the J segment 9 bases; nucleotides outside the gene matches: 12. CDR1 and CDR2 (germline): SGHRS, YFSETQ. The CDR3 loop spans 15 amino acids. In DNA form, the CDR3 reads TGCGCCAGCAGCCAATGGACAGGGATGTGGGGTGAGCAGTTCTTC. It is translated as CASSQWTGMWGEQFF.

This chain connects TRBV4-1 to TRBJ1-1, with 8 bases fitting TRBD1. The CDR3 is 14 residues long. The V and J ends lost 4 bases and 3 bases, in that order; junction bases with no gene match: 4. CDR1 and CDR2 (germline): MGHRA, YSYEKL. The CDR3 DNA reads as TGCGCCAGCAGCCTCGGGACAGGTGACACTGAAGCTTTCTTT. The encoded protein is CASSLGTGDTEAFF.

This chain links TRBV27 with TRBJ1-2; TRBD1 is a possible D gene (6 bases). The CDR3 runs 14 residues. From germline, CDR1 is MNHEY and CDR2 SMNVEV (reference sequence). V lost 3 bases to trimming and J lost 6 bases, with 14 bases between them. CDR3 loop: CASSFLQGWNGYTF. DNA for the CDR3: TGTGCCAGCAGTTTTTTACAGGGTTGGAATGGCTACACCTTC.

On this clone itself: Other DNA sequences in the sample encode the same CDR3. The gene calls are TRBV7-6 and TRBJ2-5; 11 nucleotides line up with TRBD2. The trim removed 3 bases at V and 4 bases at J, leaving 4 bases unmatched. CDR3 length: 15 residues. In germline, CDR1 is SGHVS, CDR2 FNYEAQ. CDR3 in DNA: TGTGCCAGCAGCTTGGGTAGCGGGAGGGGAGAGACCCAGTACTTC. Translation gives CASSLGSGRGETQYF.

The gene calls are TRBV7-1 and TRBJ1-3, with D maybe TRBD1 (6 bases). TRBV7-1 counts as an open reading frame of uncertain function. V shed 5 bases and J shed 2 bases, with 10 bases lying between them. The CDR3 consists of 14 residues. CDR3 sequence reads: CASSPQGTGNTIYF. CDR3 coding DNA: TGTGCCAGCAGCCCACAGGGAACTGGAAACACCATATATTTT.

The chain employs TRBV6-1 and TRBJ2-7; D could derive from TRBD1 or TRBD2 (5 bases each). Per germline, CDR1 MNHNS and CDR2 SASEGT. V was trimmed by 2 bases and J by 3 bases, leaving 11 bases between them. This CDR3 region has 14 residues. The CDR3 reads CASSEMKGSYEQYF. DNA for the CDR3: TGTGCCAGCAGTGAAATGAAGGGGAGCTACGAGCAGTACTTC.

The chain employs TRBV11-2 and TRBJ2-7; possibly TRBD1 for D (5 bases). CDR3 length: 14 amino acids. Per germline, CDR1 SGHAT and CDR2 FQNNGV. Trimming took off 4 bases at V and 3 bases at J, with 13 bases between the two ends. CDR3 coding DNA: TGTGCCAGCAGCTCCCCGAACAGGAACTACGAGCAGTACTTC. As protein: CASSSPNRNYEQYF.

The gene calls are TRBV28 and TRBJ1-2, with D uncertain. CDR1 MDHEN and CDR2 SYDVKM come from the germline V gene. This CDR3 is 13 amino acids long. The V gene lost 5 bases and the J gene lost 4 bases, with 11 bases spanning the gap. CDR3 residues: CASSETRSYGYTF. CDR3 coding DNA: TGTGCCAGCAGTGAAACGCGTAGCTATGGCTACACCTTC.

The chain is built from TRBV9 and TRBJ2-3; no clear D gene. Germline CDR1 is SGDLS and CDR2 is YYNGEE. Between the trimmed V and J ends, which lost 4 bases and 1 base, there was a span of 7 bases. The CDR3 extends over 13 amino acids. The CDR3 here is CASSPARTDTQYF. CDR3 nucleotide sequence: TGTGCCAGCAGCCCCGCGCGCACAGATACGCAGTATTTT.

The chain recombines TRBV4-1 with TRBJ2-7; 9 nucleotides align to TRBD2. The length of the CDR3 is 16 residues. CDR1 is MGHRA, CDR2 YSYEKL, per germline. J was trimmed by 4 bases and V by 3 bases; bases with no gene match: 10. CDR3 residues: CASSHWYGGRAYEQYF. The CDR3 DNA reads TGCGCCAGCAGCCATTGGTACGGCGGGAGGGCATACGAGCAGTACTTC.

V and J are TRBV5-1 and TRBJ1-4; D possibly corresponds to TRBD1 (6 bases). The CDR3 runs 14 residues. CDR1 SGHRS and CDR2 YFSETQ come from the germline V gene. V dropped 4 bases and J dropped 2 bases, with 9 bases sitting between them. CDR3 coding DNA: TGCGCCAGCAGCGTGGACAGTACTAATGAAAAACTGTTTTTT. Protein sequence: CASSVDSTNEKLFF. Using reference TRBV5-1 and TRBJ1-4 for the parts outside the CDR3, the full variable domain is KAGVTQTPRYLIKTRGQQVTLSCSPISGHRSVSWYQQTPGQGLQFLFEYFSETQRNKGNFPGRFSGRQFSNSRSEMNVSTLELGDSALYLCASSVDSTNEKLFFGSGTQLSVL.

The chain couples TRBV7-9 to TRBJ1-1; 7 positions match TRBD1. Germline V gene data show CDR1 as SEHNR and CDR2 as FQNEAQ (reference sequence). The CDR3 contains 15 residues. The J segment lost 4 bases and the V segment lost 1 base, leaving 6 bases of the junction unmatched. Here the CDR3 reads CASSLGGGGGTEAFF. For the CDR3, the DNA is TGTGCCAGCAGCTTAGGAGGGGGCGGGGGCACTGAAGCTTTCTTT. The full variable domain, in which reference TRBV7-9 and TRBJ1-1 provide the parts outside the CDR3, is DTGVSQNPRHKITKRGQNVTFRCDPISEHNRLYWYRQTLGQGPEFLTYFQNEAQLEKSRLLSDRFSAERPKGSFSTLEIQRTEQGDSAMYLCASSLGGGGGTEAFFGQGTRLTVV.

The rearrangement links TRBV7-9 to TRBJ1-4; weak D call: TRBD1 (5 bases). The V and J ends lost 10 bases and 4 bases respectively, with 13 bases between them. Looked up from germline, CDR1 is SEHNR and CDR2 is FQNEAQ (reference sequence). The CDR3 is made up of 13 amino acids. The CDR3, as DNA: TGTGCCATCGCCTTGGGGGATAATGAAAAACTGTTTTTT. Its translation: CAIALGDNEKLFF.

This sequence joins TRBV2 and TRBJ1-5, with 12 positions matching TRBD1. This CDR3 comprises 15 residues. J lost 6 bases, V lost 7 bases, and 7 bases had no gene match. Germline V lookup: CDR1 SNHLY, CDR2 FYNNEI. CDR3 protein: CASKTGTGGVQPQHF. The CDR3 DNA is TGTGCCAGCAAAACCGGGACAGGGGGCGTTCAGCCCCAGCATTTT.

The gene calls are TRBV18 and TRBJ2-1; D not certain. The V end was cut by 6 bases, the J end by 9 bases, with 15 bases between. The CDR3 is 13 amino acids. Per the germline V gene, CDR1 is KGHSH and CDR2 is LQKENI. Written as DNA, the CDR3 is TGTGCCAGCTCCCCTCAGAACGGTGCTGAGCAGTTCTTC. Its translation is CASSPQNGAEQFF.

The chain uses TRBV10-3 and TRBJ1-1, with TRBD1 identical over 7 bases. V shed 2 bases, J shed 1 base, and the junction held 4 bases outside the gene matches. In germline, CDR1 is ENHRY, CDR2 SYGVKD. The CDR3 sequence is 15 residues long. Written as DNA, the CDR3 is TGTGCCATCAGTGAGAACAGGGGCGGGAACACTGAAGCTTTCTTT. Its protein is CAISENRGGNTEAFF.

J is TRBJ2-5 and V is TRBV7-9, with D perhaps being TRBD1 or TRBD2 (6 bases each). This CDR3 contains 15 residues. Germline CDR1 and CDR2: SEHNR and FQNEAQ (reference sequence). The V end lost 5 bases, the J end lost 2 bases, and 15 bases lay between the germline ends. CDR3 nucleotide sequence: TGTGCCAGCAGCGTAGGGGGACTCCCGCAAGAGACCCAGTACTTC. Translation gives CASSVGGLPQETQYF.

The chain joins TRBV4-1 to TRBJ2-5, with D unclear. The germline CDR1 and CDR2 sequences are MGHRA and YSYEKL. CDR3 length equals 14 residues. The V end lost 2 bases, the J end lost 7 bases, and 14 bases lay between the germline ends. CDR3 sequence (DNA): TGCGCCAGCAGCCAACGGGTCCACCTCGGGACCCAGTACTTC. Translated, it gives CASSQRVHLGTQYF.

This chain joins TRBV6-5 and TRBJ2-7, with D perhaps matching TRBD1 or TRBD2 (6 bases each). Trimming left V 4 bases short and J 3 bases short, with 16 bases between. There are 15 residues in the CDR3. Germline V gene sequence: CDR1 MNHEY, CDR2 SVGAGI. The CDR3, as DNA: TGTGCCAGCAGTTCGCCCGGGAGAGGGGGCTACGAGCAGTACTTC. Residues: CASSSPGRGGYEQYF.

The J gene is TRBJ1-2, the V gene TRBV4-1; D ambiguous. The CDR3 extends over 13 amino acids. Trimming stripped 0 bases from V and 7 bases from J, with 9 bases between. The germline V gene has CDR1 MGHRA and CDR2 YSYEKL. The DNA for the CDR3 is TGCGCCAGCAGCCAAGACTCGAGGGTTGGCTACACCTTC. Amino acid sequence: CASSQDSRVGYTF.

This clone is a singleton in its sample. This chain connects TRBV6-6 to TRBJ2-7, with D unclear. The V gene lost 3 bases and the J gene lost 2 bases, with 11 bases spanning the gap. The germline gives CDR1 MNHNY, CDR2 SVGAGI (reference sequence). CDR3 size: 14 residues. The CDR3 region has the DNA TGTGCCAGCAGTTATTTAGGGTTGACCTACGAGCAGTACTTC. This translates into CASSYLGLTYEQYF.

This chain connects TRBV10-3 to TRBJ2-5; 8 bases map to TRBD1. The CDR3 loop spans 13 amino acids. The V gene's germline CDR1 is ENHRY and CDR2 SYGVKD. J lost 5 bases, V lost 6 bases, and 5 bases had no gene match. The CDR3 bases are TGTGCCATCAGGGACAGGGTTGGTGAGACCCAGTACTTC. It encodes CAIRDRVGETQYF.

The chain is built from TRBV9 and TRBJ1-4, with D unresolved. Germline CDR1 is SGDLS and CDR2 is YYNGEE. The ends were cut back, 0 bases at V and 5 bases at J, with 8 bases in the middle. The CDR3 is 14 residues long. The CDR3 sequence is CASSVGPLNEKLFF. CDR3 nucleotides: TGTGCCAGCAGCGTAGGACCGTTGAATGAAAAACTGTTTTTT. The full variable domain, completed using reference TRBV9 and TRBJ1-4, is DSGVTQTPKHLITATGQRVTLRCSPRSGDLSVYWYQQSLDQGLQFLIQYYNGEERAKGNILERFSAQQFPDLHSELNLSSLELGDSALYFCASSVGPLNEKLFFGSGTQLSVL.